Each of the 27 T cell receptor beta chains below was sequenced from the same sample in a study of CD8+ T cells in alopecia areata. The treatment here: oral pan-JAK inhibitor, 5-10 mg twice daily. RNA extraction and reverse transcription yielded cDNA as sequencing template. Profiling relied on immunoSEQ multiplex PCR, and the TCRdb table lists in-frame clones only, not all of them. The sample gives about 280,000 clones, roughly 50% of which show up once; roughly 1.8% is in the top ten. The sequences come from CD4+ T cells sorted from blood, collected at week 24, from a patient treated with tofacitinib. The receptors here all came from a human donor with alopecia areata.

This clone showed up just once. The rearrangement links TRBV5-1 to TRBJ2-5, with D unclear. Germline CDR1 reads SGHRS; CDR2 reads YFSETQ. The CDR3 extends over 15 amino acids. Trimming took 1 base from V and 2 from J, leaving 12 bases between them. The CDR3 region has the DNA TGCGCCAGCAGCTTGTTTGGGTCGGAACAAGAGACCCAGTACTTC. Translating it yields CASSLFGSEQETQYF.

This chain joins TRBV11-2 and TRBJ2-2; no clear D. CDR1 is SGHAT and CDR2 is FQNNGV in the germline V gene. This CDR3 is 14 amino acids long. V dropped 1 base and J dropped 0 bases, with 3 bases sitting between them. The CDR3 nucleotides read TGTGCCAGCAGCTTAGGTTCGAACACCGGGGAGCTGTTTTTT. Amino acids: CASSLGSNTGELFF.

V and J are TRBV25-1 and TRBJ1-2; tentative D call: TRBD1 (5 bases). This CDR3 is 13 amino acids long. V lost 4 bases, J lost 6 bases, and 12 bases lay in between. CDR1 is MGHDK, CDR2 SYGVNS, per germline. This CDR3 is CASSGGGLHGYTF. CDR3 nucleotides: TGTGCCAGCAGTGGGGGGGGACTCCATGGCTACACCTTC.

The CDR3 sequence: CSVPPRGLTDTQYF. CDR3 bases: TGCAGCGTTCCCCCCAGGGGACTGACAGATACGCAGTATTTT. The V and J genes are TRBV29-1 and TRBJ2-3; D is perhaps TRBD1 or TRBD2 (6 bases each). Germline V lookup: CDR1 SQVTM, CDR2 ANQGSEA. V gave up 5 bases and J gave up 3 bases, with 15 bases separating them. The length of the CDR3 is 14 residues.

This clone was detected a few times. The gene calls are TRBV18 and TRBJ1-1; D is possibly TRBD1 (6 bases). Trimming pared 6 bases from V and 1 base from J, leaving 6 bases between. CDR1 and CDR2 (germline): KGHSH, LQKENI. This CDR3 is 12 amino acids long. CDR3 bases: TGTGCCAGCTCGACAGGGAACACTGAAGCTTTCTTT. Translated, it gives CASSTGNTEAFF.

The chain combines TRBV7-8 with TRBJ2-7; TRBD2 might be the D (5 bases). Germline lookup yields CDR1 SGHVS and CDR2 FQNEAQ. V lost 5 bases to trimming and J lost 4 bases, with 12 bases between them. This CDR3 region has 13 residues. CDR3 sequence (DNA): TGTGCCAGCAGCGGAGGCAGAAATTACGAGCAGTACTTC. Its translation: CASSGGRNYEQYF.

This chain's CDR3 is CASSPAWTGGSPLHF. CDR3 sequence (DNA): TGTGCCAGCAGCCCTGCCTGGACAGGGGGATCACCCCTCCACTTT. V usage is TRBV7-2 and J usage is TRBJ1-6, with 10 bases matching TRBD1. The J segment lost 10 bases and the V segment lost 5 bases, leaving 8 bases of the junction unmatched. This CDR3 is 15 amino acids long. The germline gives CDR1 SGHTA, CDR2 FQGNSA. The complete variable domain, with remaining parts taken from reference TRBV7-2 and TRBJ1-6, reads GAGVSQSPSNKVTEKGKDVELRCDPISGHTALYWYRQSLGQGLEFLIYFQGNSAPDKSGLPSDRFSAERTGGSVSTLTIQRTQQEDSAVYLCASSPAWTGGSPLHFGNGTRLTVT.

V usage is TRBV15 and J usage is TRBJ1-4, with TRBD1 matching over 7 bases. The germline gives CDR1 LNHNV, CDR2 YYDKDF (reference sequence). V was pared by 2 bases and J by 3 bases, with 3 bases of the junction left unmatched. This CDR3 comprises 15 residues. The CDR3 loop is CATSRQGEANEKLFF. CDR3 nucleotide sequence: TGTGCCACCAGCAGACAGGGGGAGGCTAATGAAAAACTGTTTTTT.

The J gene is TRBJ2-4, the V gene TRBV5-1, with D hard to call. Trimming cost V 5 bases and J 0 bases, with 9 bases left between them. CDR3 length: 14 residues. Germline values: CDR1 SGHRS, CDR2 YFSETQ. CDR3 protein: CASREELAKNIQYF. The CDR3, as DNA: TGCGCCAGCAGAGAGGAGCTAGCCAAAAACATTCAGTACTTC.

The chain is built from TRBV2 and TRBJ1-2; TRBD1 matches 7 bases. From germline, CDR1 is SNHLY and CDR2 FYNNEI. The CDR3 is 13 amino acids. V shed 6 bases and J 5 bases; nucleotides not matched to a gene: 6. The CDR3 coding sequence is TGTGCCAGCAGGGGGGACAGCCCTTATGGCTACACCTTC. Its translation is CASRGDSPYGYTF.

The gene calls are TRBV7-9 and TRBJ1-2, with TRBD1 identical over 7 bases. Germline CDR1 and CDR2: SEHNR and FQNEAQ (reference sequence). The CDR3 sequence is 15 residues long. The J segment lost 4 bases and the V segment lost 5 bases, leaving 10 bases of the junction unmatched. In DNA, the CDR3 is TGTGCCAGCAGCGCCGTATACGGGACAGCCTATGGCTACACCTTC. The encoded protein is CASSAVYGTAYGYTF.

The CDR3 nucleotides are TGTGCCAGCAGTAGAGAGGACAGGGGAGCCTACGAGCAGTACTTC. Translation: CASSREDRGAYEQYF. This rearrangement joins TRBV5-6 to TRBJ2-7; 9 nucleotides align to TRBD1. The CDR3 totals 15 residues. The germline gives CDR1 SGHDT, CDR2 YYEEEE. J gave up 2 bases and V 5 bases, and 8 bases lay outside the gene matches. The variable domain in full, with the rest retrieved from reference TRBV5-6 and TRBJ2-7, is DAGVTQSPTHLIKTRGQQVTLRCSPKSGHDTVSWYQQALGQGPQFIFQYYEEEERQRGNFPDRFSGHQFPNYSSELNVNALLLGDSALYLCASSREDRGAYEQYFGPGTRLTVT.

For the CDR3, the DNA is TGCGCCAGCAGCTTGGGTTTGGACCCCCGCGCCGGGGAGCTGTTTTTT. Its translation: CASSLGLDPRAGELFF. The rearrangement uses TRBV5-1 and TRBJ2-2, with D uncertain. Trimming removed 0 bases at V and 6 bases at J, with 15 bases between. The germline CDR1 and CDR2 sequences are SGHRS and YFSETQ. The CDR3 is 16 amino acids. The whole variable domain, remainder taken from reference TRBV5-1 and TRBJ2-2, is KAGVTQTPRYLIKTRGQQVTLSCSPISGHRSVSWYQQTPGQGLQFLFEYFSETQRNKGNFPGRFSGRQFSNSRSEMNVSTLELGDSALYLCASSLGLDPRAGELFFGEGSRLTVL.

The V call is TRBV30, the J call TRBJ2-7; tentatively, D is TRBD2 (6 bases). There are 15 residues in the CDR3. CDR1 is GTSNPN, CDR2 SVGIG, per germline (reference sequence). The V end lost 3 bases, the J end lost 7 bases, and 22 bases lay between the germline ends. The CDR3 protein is CAWRGGTTAAREQYF. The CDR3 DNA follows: TGTGCCTGGAGGGGCGGGACGACCGCCGCTAGGGAGCAGTACTTC.

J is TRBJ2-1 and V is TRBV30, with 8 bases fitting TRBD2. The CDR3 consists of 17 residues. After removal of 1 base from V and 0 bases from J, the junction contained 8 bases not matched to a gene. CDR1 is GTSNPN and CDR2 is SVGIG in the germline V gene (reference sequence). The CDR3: CAWSASGGFPSYNEQFF. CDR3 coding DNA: TGTGCCTGGAGTGCGAGCGGGGGCTTTCCCTCCTACAATGAGCAGTTCTTC.

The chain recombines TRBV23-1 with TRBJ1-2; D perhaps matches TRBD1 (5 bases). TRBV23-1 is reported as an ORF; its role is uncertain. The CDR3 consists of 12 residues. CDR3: CAIPGGVGGYTF. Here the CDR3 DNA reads TGCGCTATTCCGGGGGGAGTGGGTGGCTACACCTTC.

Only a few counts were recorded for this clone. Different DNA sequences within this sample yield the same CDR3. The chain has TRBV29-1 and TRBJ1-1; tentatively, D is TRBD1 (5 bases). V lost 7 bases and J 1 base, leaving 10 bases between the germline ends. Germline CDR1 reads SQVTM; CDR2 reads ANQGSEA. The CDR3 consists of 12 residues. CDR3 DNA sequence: TGCAGCGGTCGTCAGGGGAACACTGAAGCTTTCTTT. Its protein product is CSGRQGNTEAFF.

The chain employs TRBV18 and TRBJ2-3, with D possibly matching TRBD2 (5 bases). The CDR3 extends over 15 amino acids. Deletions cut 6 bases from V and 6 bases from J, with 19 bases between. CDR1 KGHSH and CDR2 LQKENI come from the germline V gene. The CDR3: CASSPTSSQRDTQYF. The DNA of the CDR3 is TGTGCCAGCTCCCCGACCTCCTCTCAGCGGGATACGCAGTATTTT.

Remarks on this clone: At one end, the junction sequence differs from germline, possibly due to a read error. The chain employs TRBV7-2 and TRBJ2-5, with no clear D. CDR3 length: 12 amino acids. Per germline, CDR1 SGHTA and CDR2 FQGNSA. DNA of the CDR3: TGTGCCAGCAGCGTAGCCTTCGGGCCTCAGTACTTC. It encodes CASSVAFGPQYF. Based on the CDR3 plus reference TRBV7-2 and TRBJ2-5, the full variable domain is GAGVSQSPSNKVTEKGKDVELRCDPISGHTALYWYRQSLGQGLEFLIYFQGNSAPDKSGLPSDRFSAERTGGSVSTLTIQRTQQEDSAVYLCASSVAFGPQYFGPGTRLLVL.

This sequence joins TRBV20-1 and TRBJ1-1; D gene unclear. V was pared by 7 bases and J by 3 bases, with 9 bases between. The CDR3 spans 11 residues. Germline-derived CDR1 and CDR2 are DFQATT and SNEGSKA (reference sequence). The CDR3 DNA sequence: TGCAGTGGTGAGGCGGACACTGAAGCTTTCTTT. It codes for CSGEADTEAFF.

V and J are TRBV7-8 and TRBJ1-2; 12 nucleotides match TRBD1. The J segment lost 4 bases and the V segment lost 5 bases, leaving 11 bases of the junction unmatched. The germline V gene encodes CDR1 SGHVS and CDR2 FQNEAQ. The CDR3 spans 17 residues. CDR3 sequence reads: CASSPRDRGQEGYGYTF. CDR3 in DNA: TGTGCCAGCAGCCCTCGGGACAGGGGGCAAGAGGGCTATGGCTACACCTTC.

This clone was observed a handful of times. Here the CDR3 DNA reads TGCAGCGTTCGCGGACCGACCCGTTATGGCTACACCTTC. This encodes CSVRGPTRYGYTF. This sequence joins TRBV29-1 and TRBJ1-2; D is uncertain. CDR1 is SQVTM and CDR2 is ANQGSEA in the germline V gene. CDR3 length: 13 amino acids. V lost 5 bases and J lost 5, with 15 bases in between. Complete variable domain (other parts from reference TRBV29-1 and TRBJ1-2): SAVISQKPSRDICQRGTSLTIQCQVDSQVTMMFWYRQQPGQSLTLIATANQGSEATYESGFVIDKFPISRPNLTFSTLTVSNMSPEDSSIYLCSVRGPTRYGYTFGSGTRLTVV.

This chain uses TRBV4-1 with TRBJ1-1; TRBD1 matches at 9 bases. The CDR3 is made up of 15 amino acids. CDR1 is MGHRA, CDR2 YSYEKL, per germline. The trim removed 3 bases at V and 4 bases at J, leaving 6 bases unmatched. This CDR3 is CASSHRGQGLTEAFF. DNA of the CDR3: TGCGCCAGCAGCCATCGAGGACAGGGGCTCACTGAAGCTTTCTTT.

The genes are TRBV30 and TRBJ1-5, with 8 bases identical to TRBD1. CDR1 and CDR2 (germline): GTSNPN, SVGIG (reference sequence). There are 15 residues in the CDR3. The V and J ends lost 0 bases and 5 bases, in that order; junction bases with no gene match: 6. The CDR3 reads CAWSVPDRVDQPQHF. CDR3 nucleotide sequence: TGTGCCTGGAGTGTCCCGGACAGGGTGGATCAGCCCCAGCATTTT.

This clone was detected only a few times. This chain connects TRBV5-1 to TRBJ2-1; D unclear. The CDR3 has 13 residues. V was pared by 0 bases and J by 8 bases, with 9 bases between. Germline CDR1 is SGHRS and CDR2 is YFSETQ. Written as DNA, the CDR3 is TGCGCCAGCAGCTTGGTCGGAGTGGATGAGCAGTTCTTC. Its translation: CASSLVGVDEQFF.

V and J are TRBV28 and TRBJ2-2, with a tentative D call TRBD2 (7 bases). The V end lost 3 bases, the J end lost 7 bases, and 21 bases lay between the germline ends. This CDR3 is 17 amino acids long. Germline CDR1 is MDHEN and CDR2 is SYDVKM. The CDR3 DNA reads TGTGCCAGCAGTTTCCCCCAAGGGGGAGGGGACGGCGGGGAGCTGTTTTTT. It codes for CASSFPQGGGDGGELFF.

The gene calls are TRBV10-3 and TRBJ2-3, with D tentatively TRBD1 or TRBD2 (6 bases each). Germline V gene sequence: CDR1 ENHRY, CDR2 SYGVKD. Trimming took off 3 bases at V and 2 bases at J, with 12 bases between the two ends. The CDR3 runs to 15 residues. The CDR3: CAISDSGGPTDTQYF. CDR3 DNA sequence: TGTGCCATCAGTGACTCCGGGGGCCCCACAGATACGCAGTATTTT.